The sequence of this TCR beta chain was determined in a study of Graves' ophthalmopathy and Graves' hyperthyroidism. Donors with ophthalmopathy: moderate-to-severe activity, CAS ≥3, NOSPECS ≥4, duration under 3 months. Someone took the PBMCs out of approximately 10 ml of fresh peripheral blood. Turning to this clonotype: The CDR3 does not end in the conserved phenylalanine or tryptophan, so this is likely a read error. The DNA is left out, because the CDR3 cannot be placed on it with certainty; the CDR3 is given as TCRdb lists it.

Germline V CDR1 and CDR2: MGHDK, SYGVNS. The CDR3 has 13 amino acids, counting both end residues. From RNA, the CDR3 regions of TCR beta chains were amplified and sequenced. Following a first-round RT-PCR that used HTBI primers, a second-round multiplex PCR was carried out. TCRdb reprocessed the multiplex PCR reads via MiXCR and lists one record per CDR3 protein. This sample has around 600,000 distinct CDR3 sequences, with over 40% found just once. Sequenced material: peripheral blood. The chain has TRBV25-1 and TRBJ1-1; TRBD1 is the table's D call and was not checked against the DNA. This receptor was identified in an adult man with Graves' ophthalmopathy. The CDR3: CASSDPGTGKMVA.